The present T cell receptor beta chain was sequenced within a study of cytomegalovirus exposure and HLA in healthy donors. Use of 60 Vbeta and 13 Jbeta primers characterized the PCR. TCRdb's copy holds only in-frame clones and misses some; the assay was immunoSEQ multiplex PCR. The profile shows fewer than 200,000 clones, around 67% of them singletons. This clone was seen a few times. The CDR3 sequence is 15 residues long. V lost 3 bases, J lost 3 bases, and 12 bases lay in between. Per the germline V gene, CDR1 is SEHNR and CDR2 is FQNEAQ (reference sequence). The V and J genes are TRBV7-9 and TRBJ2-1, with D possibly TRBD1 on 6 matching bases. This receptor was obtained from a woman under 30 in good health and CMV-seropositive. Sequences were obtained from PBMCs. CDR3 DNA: TGTGCCAGCAGCTTTCCAGCAGGGGACTACAATGAGCAGTTCTTC. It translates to CASSFPAGDYNEQFF.